The entry below describes one TCR beta chain. Its antigen is unidentified. The CDR3 extends 3 residues past the end of the read, so its final part is completed from the germline J gene. Sequencing used immunoSEQ multiplex PCR; TCRdb keeps in-frame clones, though not all of them. The table lists 25,000 to 35,000 clones, with 15% to 20% in the top ten. This entry belongs to a study of T cells in women clearing cervical HPV infection. Study results and limitations: Controls had more TRBV6-7 (approximately 0.16%) than cases (roughly 0.11%). Repertoire richness, not evenness, was significantly elevated in CIN3+ cases versus controls.

The length of the CDR3 is 14 residues. The germline V gene encodes CDR1 DFQATT and CDR2 SNEGSKA (reference sequence). The V segment lost 2 bases and the J segment 7 bases; nucleotides outside the gene matches: 6. The origin of this receptor is a woman aged 18-69 years with a cervical HPV16 infection that either progressed to CIN3+ or cleared (not recorded which). The sample taken for sequencing was blood buffy coat. The V call is TRBV20-1, the J call TRBJ2-2; 8 bases line up with TRBD1. The sequenced CDR3 bases are TGCAGTGCTAGACGAGGACAGGGCTACGGGGAG. Its protein product is CSARRGQGYGE. The full CDR3 is CSARRGQGYGELFF.